The sequence of this TCR beta chain was determined in a study of T-cell memory formation after mild COVID-19. TCRdb reanalysed the 5' RACE reads using MiXCR and keeps one entry per CDR3 protein. The sample includes hundreds of thousands of distinct CDR3 sequences, about 23% of them seen just once. This clonotype was recorded a few times. The source material was PBMCs or a T cell subset sorted from them (not recorded which). This clonotype was obtained from an adult woman who had mild COVID-19 (a few samples of this study predate the infection). Cell type and time point are not known.

CDR3 DNA sequence: TGTGCCAGCTCACCCCGAGGACAGGGCCCTTTATATGGCTACACCTTC. Its translation is CASSPRGQGPLYGYTF. The chain joins TRBV18 to TRBJ1-2; 8 nucleotides match TRBD1. With V trimmed by 3 bases and J by 5 bases, 11 bases remained unmatched. Germline CDR1 reads KGHSH; CDR2 reads LQKENI. The CDR3 is 16 amino acids.